Here is one T cell receptor (beta chain) with its context. Its target is not known. V lost 7 bases and J lost 1, with 10 bases in between. Germline CDR1 reads MNHNY; CDR2 reads SVGAGI (reference sequence). This CDR3 spans 14 amino acids. The data stem from a study of cytotoxic CD8 clonotypes in ibrutinib-treated CLL. For the study at large: The study included about 11 relapsed/refractory and roughly 15 treatment-naive patients; fewer than 18 had IGHV unmutated disease. Among patients, 24 responded partially and 2 completely; around 15 then stayed remitted and about 12 progressed after median around 70 months.

General study points: At progression, clonality fell back toward baseline after rising at ibrutinib response. Sampling schedules were unmatched across sustained-remission and progressing patients.

Sequencing was performed with immunoSEQ multiplex PCR; in TCRdb, only in-frame clones are kept and a portion is missing. The data hold some 81,000 clones, with about four fifths observed a single time. This specimen consisted of PBMCs, obtained after 12 months of ibrutinib treatment. The genes are TRBV6-6 and TRBJ2-2; D is undetermined. This sequence originates from a human donor with chronic lymphocytic leukemia. CDR3 nucleotides: TGTGCCAGCAACCCACAGCGGAACACCGGGGAGCTGTTTTTT. This translates into CASNPQRNTGELFF.